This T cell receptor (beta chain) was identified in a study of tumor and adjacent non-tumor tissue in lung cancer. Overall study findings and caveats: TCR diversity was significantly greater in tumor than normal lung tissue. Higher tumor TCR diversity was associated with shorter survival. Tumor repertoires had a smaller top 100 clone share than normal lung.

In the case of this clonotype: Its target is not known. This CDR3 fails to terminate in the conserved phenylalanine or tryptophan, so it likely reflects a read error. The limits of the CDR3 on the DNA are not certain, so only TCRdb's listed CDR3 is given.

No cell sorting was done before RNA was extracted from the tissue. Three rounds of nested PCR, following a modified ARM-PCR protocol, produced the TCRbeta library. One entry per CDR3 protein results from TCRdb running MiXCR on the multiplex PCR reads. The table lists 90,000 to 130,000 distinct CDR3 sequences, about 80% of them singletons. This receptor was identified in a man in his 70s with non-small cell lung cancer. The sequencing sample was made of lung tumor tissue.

The CDR3 protein is CASSLTGFFSYEEYS. The chain has TRBV11-3 and TRBJ2-7; the listed D gene, TRBD1, was not tested against the DNA. The CDR3 region is 15 residues in length, termini included. CDR1 is SGHNT, CDR2 YENEEA, per germline.